This T cell receptor beta chain comes out of a study of tumor-infiltrating lymphocytes in localized non-small cell lung cancer. Study-level information: Several tumor histologies, both smoking statuses, and some post-neoadjuvant chemotherapy samples were included.

This clone was seen only a few times. The data were produced by immunoSEQ multiplex PCR, yet TCRdb's version contains in-frame clones alone and is incomplete. This sample has some 6,000 clones; roughly four fifths occur once, and the top ten carry roughly 9.7%. CDR3 length: 14 amino acids. Trimming pared 5 bases from V and 3 bases from J, leaving 13 bases between. Per germline, CDR1 SNHLY and CDR2 FYNNEI. The receptor comes from a human donor with non-small cell lung cancer. The chain combines TRBV2 with TRBJ1-1; possible D gene TRBD1, 5 bases. Sequenced: lung tumor tissue. The CDR3 is CASSYKAGDTEAFF. The CDR3 DNA reads TGTGCCAGCAGTTATAAGGCGGGGGACACTGAAGCTTTCTTT.